These 10 T cell receptor beta chains were all obtained from the same sample, sequenced in a study of T cell changes during pregnancy in multiple sclerosis. Method: immunoSEQ multiplex PCR; TCRdb's copy keeps in-frame clones and lacks some. The sample yields around 61,000 clones, about 83% seen once. Sequencing input: peripheral blood from another person, used as feeder cells. These receptors were collected from a human donor whose cells served as feeder cells for cultures in a pregnancy study.

This clone has just one count. The chain has TRBV6-1 and TRBJ1-3; D uncertain. The CDR3 consists of 16 residues. CDR1 MNHNS and CDR2 SASEGT come from the germline V gene. Deletions cut 2 bases from V and 1 base from J, with 12 bases between. This CDR3 is CASSEYVPASGNTIYF. In DNA form, the CDR3 reads TGTGCCAGCAGTGAATACGTACCGGCTTCTGGAAACACCATATATTTT.

The table lists this clone with a few counts. The chain links TRBV6-5 to TRBJ1-2; weak D call: TRBD1 (6 bases). The ends were cut back, 5 bases at V and 5 bases at J, with 18 bases in the middle. This CDR3 contains 15 residues. CDR1 and CDR2 from the germline V gene are MNHEY and SVGAGI. Here the CDR3 DNA reads TGTGCCAGCAGTCATAGACTTGATACAGGGTATGGCTACACCTTC. Residues: CASSHRLDTGYGYTF.

The gene calls are TRBV30 and TRBJ2-7; D is uncertain. The CDR3 length is 12 residues. Trimming shortened V by 4 bases and J by 7 bases, and 14 bases separated the two germline ends. Germline V gene lookup returns CDR1 GTSNPN and CDR2 SVGIG (reference sequence). The CDR3 region has the DNA TGTGCCTGGAATCGGCCCTTGGGGGAGCAGTACTTC. This codes for CAWNRPLGEQYF. Variable domain in full (rest from reference TRBV30 and TRBJ2-7): SQTIHQWPATLVQPVGSPLSLECTVEGTSNPNLYWYRQAAGRGLQLLFYSVGIGQISSEVPQNLSASRPQDRQFILSSKKLLLSDSGFYLCAWNRPLGEQYFGPGTRLTVT.

The rearrangement uses TRBV11-2 and TRBJ2-1; 9 bases fit TRBD2. The V segment lost 0 bases and the J segment 9 bases; nucleotides outside the gene matches: 9. There are 16 residues in the CDR3. CDR1 SGHAT and CDR2 FQNNGV come from the germline V gene. The CDR3 reads CASSLDLASGDAEQFF. CDR3 coding DNA: TGTGCCAGCAGCTTAGATCTGGCTAGCGGGGATGCTGAGCAGTTCTTC.

The gene calls are TRBV15 and TRBJ1-2; TRBD1 might be the D (6 bases). CDR3 length: 15 residues. The V end lost 0 bases, the J end lost 2 bases, and 10 bases lay between the germline ends. Germline CDR1 is LNHNV and CDR2 is YYDKDF (reference sequence). CDR3 nucleotides: TGTGCCACCAGCAGAGAAAGGACAGCAAACTATGGCTACACCTTC. Translating gives CATSRERTANYGYTF.

The rearrangement links TRBV7-3 to TRBJ2-5, with D perhaps TRBD1 (5 bases). The CDR3 is 13 residues long. V lost 8 bases, J lost 1 base, and 11 bases lay in between. The germline V gene encodes CDR1 SGHTA and CDR2 FQGTGA. CDR3 protein: CASGKTVQETQYF. CDR3 coding DNA: TGTGCCAGCGGGAAGACAGTCCAAGAGACCCAGTACTTC.

The J gene is TRBJ2-6, the V gene TRBV19, with D perhaps TRBD1 or TRBD2 (5 bases each). V lost 0 bases and J 4 bases, leaving 13 bases between the germline ends. Germline CDR1 LNHDA, CDR2 SQIVND (reference sequence). This CDR3 is built from 17 residues. The CDR3 DNA follows: TGTGCCAGTAGTATAGAGTCGGGGCCCTACGGGGCCAACGTCCTGACTTTC. Protein product: CASSIESGPYGANVLTF.

The rearrangement uses TRBV20-1 and TRBJ1-2; D is undetermined. Germline V CDR1 and CDR2: DFQATT, SNEGSKA (reference sequence). Deletions cut 7 bases from V and 5 bases from J, with 2 bases between. The CDR3 has 8 amino acids. The DNA of the CDR3 is TGCAGTGATTATGGCTACACCTTC. It is translated as CSDYGYTF.

The chain carries TRBV9 and TRBJ2-3; a weak D match, TRBD1 (6 bases). V lost 6 bases to trimming and J lost 1 base, with 21 bases between them. The germline V gene encodes CDR1 SGDLS and CDR2 YYNGEE. There are 17 residues in the CDR3. Written as DNA, the CDR3 is TGTGCCAGCACCATCAGACTCCTAGGGGGAGGCACAGATACGCAGTATTTT. Protein sequence: CASTIRLLGGGTDTQYF.

The chain is built from TRBV11-3 and TRBJ2-3; D tentatively reads TRBD1 or TRBD2 (6 bases each). The CDR3 is 17 residues long. CDR1 and CDR2 from the germline V gene are SGHNT and YENEEA. Trimming stripped 6 bases from V and 3 bases from J, with 22 bases between. The CDR3 DNA sequence: TGTGCCAGCAGTCATTCGGGGGCGTGGTTTGGGACAGATACGCAGTATTTT. Residues: CASSHSGAWFGTDTQYF.